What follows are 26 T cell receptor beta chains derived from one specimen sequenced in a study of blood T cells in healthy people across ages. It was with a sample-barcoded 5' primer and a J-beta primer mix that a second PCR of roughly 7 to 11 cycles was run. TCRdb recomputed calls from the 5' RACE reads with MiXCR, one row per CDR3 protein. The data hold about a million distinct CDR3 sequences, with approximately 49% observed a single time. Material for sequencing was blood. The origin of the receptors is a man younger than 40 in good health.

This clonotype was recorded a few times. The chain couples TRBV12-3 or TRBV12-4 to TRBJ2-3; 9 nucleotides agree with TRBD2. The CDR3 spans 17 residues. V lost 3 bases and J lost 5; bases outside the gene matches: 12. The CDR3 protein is CASSFGLAGRQGDTQYF. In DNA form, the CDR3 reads TGTGCCAGCAGTTTCGGCCTAGCGGGGAGACAAGGAGATACGCAGTATTTT.

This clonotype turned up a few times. CDR3: CSAREIRRSSYEQYF. DNA for the CDR3: TGCAGTGCTAGAGAGATAAGAAGGAGCTCCTACGAGCAGTACTTC. V is TRBV20-1 and J is TRBJ2-7; D not resolved. V was cut by 0 bases and J by 0 bases, with 12 bases left in between. Germline V CDR1 and CDR2: DFQATT, SNEGSKA (reference sequence). This CDR3 contains 15 residues.

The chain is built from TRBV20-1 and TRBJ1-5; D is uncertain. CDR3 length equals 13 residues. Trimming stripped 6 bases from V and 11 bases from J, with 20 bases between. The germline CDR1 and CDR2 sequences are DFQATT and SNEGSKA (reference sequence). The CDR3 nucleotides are TGCAGTGCGGACCGGGATCGAGGGCGAGCCCAGCATTTT. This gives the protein CSADRDRGRAQHF.

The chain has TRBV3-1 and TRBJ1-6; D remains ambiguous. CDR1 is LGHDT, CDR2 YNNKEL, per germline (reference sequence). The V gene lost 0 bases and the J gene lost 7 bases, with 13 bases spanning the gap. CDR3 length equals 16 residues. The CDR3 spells CASSQDVTPVNSPLHF. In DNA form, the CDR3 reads TGTGCCAGCAGCCAAGACGTCACCCCGGTAAATTCACCCCTCCACTTT.

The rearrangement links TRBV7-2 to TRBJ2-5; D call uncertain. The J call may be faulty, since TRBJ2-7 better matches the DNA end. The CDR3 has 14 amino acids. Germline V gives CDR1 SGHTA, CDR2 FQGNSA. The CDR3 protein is CASSAFGPNYEQYF. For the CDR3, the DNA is TGTGCCAGCAGCGCATTCGGGCCAAACTACGAGCAGTACTTC.

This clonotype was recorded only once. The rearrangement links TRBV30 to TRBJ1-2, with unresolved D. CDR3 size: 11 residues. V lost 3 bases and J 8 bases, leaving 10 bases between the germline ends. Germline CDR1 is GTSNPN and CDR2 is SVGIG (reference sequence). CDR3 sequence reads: CAWRLSEGYTF. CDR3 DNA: TGTGCCTGGAGACTATCGGAAGGCTACACCTTC.

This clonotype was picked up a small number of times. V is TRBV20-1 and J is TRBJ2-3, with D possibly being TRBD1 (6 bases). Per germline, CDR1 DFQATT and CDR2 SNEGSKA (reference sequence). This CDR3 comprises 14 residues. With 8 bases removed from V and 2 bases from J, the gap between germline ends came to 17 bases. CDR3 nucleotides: TGCAGTACCCCTTCTGGGGGCCCCACAGATACGCAGTATTTT. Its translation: CSTPSGGPTDTQYF.

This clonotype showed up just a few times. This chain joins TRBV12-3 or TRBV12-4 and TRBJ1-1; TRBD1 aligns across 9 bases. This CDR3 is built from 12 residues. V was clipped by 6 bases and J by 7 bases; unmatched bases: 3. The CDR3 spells CASSQGQGEAFF. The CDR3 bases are TGTGCCAGCAGCCAGGGACAGGGTGAAGCTTTCTTT.

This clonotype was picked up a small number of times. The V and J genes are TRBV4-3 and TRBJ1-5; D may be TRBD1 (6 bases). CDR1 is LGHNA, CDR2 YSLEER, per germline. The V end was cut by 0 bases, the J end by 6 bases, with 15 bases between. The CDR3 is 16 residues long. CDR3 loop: CASSQDLGQRAQPQHF. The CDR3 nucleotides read TGCGCCAGCAGCCAAGATCTAGGACAGAGGGCTCAGCCCCAGCATTTT.

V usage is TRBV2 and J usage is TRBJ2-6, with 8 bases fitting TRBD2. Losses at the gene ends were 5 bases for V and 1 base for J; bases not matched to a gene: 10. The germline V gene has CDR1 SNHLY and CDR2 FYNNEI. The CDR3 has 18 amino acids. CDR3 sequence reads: CASSPSLAVISGANVLTF. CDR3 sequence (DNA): TGTGCCAGCAGTCCTTCACTAGCGGTAATATCTGGGGCCAACGTCCTGACTTTC.

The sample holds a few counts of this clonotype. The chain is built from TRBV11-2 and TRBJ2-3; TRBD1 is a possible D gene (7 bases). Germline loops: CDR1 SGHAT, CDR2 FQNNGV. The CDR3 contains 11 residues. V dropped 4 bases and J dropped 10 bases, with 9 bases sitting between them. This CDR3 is CASSSGGPQYF. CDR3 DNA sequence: TGTGCCAGCAGCTCAGGGGGGCCGCAGTATTTT.

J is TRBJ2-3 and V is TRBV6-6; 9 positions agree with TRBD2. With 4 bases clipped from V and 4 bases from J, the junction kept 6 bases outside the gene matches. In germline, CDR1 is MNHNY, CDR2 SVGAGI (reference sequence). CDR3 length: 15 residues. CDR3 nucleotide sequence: TGTGCCAGCAGTTCCCAAGCGGGGGGCCCAGATACGCAGTATTTT. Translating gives CASSSQAGGPDTQYF.

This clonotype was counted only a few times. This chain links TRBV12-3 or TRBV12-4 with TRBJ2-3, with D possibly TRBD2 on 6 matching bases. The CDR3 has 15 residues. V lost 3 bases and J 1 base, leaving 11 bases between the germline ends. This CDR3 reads CASSFMGGGTDTQYF. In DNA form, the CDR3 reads TGTGCCAGCAGTTTTATGGGCGGGGGCACAGATACGCAGTATTTT.

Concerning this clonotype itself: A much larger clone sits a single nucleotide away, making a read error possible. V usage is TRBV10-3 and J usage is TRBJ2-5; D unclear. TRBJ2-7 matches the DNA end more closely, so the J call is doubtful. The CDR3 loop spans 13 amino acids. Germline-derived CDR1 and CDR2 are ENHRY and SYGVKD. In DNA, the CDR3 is TGTGCCATCAGTGATGTTGACCACTACGAGCAGTACTTC. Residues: CAISDVDHYEQYF.

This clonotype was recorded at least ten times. In DNA form, the CDR3 reads TGCGCCAGCCGGCAAGCTAGCGGGTCGTACAATGAGCAGTTCTTC. Amino acids: CASRQASGSYNEQFF. The gene calls are TRBV5-1 and TRBJ2-1; 8 bases are a match to TRBD2. The V gene's germline CDR1 is SGHRS and CDR2 YFSETQ. The V and J ends lost 7 bases and 4 bases, in that order; junction bases with no gene match: 10. The CDR3 spans 15 residues.

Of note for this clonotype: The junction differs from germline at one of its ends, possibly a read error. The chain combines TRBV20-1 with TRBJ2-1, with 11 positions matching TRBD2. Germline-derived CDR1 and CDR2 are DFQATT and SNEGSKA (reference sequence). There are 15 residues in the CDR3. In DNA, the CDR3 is TGCGGTGCAACTGGACTAGCGGGCTTTGAAGGTGAGCAGTTCTTC. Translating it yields CGATGLAGFEGEQFF.

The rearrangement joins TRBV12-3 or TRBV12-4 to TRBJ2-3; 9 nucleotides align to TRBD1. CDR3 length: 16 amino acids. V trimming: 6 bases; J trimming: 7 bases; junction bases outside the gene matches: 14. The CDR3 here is CASSFGGGQGRHTQYF. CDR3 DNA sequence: TGTGCCAGCAGCTTCGGGGGCGGACAGGGGAGGCATACGCAGTATTTT.

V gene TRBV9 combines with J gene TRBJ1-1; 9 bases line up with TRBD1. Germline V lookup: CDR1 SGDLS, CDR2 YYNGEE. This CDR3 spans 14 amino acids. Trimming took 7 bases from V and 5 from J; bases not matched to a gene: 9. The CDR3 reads CASGAQGAGTEAFF. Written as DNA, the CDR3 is TGTGCCAGCGGCGCACAGGGGGCCGGGACTGAAGCTTTCTTT.

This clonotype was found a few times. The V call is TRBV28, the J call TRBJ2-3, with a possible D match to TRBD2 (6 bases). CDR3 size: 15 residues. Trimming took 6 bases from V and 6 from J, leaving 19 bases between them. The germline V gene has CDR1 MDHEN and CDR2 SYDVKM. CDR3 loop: CASSNPGSLSDTQYF. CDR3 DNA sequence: TGTGCCAGCAGCAACCCCGGGAGTTTATCTGATACGCAGTATTTT.

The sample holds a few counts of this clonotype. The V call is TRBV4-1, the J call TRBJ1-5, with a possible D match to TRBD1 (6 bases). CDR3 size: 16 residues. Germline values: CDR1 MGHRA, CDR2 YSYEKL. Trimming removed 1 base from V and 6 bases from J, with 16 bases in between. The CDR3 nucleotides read TGCGCCAGCAGCCAAGTGGGGACATTCGGGGGTCAGCCCCAGCATTTT. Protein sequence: CASSQVGTFGGQPQHF.

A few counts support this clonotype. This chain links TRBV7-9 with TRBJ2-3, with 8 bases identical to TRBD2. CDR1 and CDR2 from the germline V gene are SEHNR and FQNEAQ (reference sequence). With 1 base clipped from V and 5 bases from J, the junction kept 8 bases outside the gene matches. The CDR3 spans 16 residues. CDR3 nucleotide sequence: TGTGCCAGCAGCTTAGGTCACGGGGGGGCAGAAGATACGCAGTATTTT. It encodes CASSLGHGGAEDTQYF.

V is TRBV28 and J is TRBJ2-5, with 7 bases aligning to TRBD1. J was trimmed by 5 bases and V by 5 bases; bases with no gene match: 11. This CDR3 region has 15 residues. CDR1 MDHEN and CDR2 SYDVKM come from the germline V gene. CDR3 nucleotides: TGTGCCAGCAGTCCCGCAGACAGGGATACGGAGACCCAGTACTTC. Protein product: CASSPADRDTETQYF.

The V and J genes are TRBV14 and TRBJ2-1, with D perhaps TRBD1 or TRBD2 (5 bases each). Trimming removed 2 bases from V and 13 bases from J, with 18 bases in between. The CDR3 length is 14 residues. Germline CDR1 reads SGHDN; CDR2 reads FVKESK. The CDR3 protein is CASSQLGPQVEQFF. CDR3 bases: TGTGCCAGCAGCCAACTGGGACCGCAGGTTGAACAGTTCTTC.

CDR3 protein: CASSLSRGRKTEAFF. CDR3 in DNA: TGTGCCAGCAGCTTAAGCAGGGGGCGAAAAACTGAAGCTTTCTTT. This sequence joins TRBV7-9 and TRBJ1-1; TRBD1 agrees at 8 bases. In germline, CDR1 is SEHNR, CDR2 FQNEAQ (reference sequence). This CDR3 has 15 residues. V lost 2 bases to trimming and J lost 5 bases; unmatched junction nucleotides: 7.

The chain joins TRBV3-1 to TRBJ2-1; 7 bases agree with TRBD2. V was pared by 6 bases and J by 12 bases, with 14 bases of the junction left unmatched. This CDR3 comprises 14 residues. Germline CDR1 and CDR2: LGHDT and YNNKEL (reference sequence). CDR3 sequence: CASSLRGAGSSQFF. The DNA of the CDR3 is TGTGCCAGCAGTCTACGGGGAGCGGGGAGCTCGCAGTTCTTC.

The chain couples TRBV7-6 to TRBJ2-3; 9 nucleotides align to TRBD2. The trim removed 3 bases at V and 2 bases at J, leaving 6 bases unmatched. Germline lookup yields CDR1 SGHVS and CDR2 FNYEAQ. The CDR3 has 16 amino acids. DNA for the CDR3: TGTGCCAGCAGCTTCAGCGGGGGGTCGATCACAGATACGCAGTATTTT. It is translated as CASSFSGGSITDTQYF.